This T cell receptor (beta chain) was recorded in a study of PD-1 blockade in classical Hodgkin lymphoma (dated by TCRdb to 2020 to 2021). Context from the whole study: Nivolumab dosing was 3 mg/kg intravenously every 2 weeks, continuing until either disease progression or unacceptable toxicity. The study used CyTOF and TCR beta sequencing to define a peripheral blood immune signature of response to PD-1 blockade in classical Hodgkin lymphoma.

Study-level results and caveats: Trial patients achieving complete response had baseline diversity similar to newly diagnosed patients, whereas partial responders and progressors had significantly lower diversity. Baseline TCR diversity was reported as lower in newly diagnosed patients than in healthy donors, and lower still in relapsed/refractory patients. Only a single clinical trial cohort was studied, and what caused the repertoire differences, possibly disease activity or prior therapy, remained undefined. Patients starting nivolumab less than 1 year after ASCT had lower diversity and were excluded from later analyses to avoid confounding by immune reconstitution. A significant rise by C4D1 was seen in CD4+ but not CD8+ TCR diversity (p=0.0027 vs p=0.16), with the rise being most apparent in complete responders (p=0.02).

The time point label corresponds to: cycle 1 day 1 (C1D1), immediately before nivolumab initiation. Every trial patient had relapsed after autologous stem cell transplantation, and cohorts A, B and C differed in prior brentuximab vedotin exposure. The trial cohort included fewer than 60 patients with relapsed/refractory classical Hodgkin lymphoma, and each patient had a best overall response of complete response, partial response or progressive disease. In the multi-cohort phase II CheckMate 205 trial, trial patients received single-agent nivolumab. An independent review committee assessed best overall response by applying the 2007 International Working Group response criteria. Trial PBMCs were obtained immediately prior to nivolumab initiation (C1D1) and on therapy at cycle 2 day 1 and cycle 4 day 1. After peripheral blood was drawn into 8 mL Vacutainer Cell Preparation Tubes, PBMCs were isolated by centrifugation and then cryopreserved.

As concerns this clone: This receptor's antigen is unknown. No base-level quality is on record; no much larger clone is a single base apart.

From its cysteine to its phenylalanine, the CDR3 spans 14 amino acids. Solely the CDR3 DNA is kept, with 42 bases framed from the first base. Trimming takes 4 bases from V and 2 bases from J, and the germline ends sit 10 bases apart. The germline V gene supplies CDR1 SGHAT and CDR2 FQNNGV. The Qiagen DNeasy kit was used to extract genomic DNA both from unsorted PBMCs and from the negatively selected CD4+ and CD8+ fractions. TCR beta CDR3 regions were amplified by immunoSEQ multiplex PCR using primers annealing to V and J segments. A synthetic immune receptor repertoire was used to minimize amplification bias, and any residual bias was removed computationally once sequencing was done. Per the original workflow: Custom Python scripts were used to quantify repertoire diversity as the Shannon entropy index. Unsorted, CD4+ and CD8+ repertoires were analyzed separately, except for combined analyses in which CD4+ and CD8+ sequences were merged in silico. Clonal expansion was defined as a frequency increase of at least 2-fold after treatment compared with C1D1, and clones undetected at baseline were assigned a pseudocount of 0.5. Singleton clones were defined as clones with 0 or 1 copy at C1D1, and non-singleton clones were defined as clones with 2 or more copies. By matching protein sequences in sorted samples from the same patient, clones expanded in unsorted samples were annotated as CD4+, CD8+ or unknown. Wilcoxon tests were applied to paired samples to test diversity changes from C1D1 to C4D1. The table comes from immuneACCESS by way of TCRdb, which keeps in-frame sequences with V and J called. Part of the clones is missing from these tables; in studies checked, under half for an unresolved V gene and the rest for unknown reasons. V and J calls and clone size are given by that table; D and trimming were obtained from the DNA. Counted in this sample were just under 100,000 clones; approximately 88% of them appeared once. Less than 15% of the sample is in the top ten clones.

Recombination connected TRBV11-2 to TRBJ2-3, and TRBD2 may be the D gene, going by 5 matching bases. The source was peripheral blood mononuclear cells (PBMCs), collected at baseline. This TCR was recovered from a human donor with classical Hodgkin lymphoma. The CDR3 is CASSSGLNTDTQYF. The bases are TGTGCCAGCAGCTCCGGACTCAACACAGATACGCAGTATTTT.